This TCR beta chain was profiled in a study of regulatory T cells in long-lasting Graves disease. Specified time point: newly diagnosed GD, antithyroid drugs for less than 3 months. Scientists built the TCR library using RNA that was extracted from PBMCs. The authors built TCR beta libraries using iRepertoire HTBI primers and Arm-PCR of CDR3 regions. Source study methods: Samples collectively showed some 60 TRBV and approximately 15 TRBJ segments. MiXCR was run by TCRdb on the multiplex PCR reads, yielding one entry per CDR3 protein. The V and J calls here are based on TCRdb, not the publication. The table lists 250,000 to 300,000 distinct CDR3 sequences, around a sixth of them singletons, with 12% to 15% in the top ten. Per the germline V gene, CDR1 is DFQATT and CDR2 is SNEGSKA (reference sequence). This CDR3 is built from 16 residues. The J segment lost 2 bases and the V segment lost 6 bases, leaving 10 bases of the junction unmatched.

A remark on this clonotype: The antigen is unknown.

Study-level points and caveats: Few sampled subjects may have lowered accuracy.

These data were likewise used in another study, on T cells in Graves' hyperthyroidism and ophthalmopathy. Turning to that study: Hyperthyroidism of Graves' type that showed no ophthalmopathy progression within 18 months was stable. Peripheral blood also featured most of the thyroid clonotypes expanded above 0.001.

The sample consisted of peripheral blood mononuclear cells (PBMCs), taken at new diagnosis, from a patient treated with antithyroid drugs. The TCR originated in a woman in her twenties or thirties with Graves disease. The chain combines TRBV20-1 with TRBJ2-7, with 13 bases fitting TRBD2. Here the CDR3 DNA reads TGCAGTGCGGAAAGAGTACTAGCGGGGGGGCCCTACGAGCAGTACTTC. Amino acid sequence: CSAERVLAGGPYEQYF.